This T cell receptor (beta chain) was observed in a study of beta chain features in type 1 diabetes. The V end was cut by 6 bases, the J end by 2 bases, with 10 bases between. The CDR3 consists of 12 residues. The germline V gene has CDR1 SQVTM and CDR2 ANQGSEA. Purities in excess of 95% were seen in all sorted populations. Of the isolated RNA, all was reverse transcribed, and so the sequenced material was expressed TCRB transcripts. An average roughly 3.3 million reads came from naive, central memory and regulatory T cell samples. Assay used: immunoSEQ multiplex PCR; TCRdb lists only in-frame clones, some missing. The repertoire holds roughly 150,000 clones, with around 10% as singletons.

The V call is TRBV29-1, the J call TRBJ1-1; D is unclear. This receptor was taken from a man between 18 and 29 years old in good health. The sequenced sample was central memory CD4+ T cells from blood. The chain's CDR3 is CSVGNRNTEAFF. The CDR3 DNA reads TGCAGCGTCGGAAACAGAAACACTGAAGCTTTCTTT.